This is a list of T cell receptor beta chains from one sample in a study of CD8 T cells in Susac syndrome. From the immunoSEQ multiplex PCR reads, TCRdb called clonotypes with MiXCR, one entry per CDR3 protein. Here the sample spans more than 100,000 distinct CDR3 sequences, about 93% being singletons. Sequences were obtained from CD8+ T cells from PBMCs. The receptors shown here come from a human donor with Susac syndrome. Both conserved end residues are part of each CDR3. A D gene is named only where the DNA matches it firmly. Expanded clones get a size class; other rows say once, few or many, or leave the size out.

NA	TRBV25-1	14	TRBJ1-2	TRBD1	CASEDPGQGLGYTF	TGTGCCAGCGAAGATCCGGGACAGGGACTGGGCTACACCTTC
NA	TRBV27	11	TRBJ1-1	NA	CASRKLGEAFF	TGTGCCAGCAGAAAATTGGGTGAAGCTTTCTTT
NA	TRBV29-1	11	TRBJ2-7	NA	CSVVSSPEQYF	TGCAGCGTTGTTAGCTCGCCCGAGCAGTACTTC
NA	TRBV9	14	TRBJ2-3	TRBD2	CASSTGLATDTQYF	TGTGCCAGCAGCACTGGACTAGCTACAGATACGCAGTATTTT
NA	TRBV24-1	13	TRBJ1-2	NA	CATSPGPRGIYTF	TGTGCCACCAGCCCCGGTCCCCGGGGAATCTACACCTTC
NA	TRBV19	15	TRBJ2-7	NA	CASTPGPTSSYEQYF	TGTGCCAGTACCCCCGGACCGACGAGCTCCTACGAGCAGTACTTC
NA	TRBV20-1	15	TRBJ2-1	NA	CSARPQGLGYNEQFF	TGCAGTGCTAGACCCCAGGGTCTCGGGTACAATGAGCAGTTCTTC
NA	TRBV12-3/TRBV12-4	15	TRBJ2-3	NA	CASTLGSGSTDTQYF	TGTGCCAGCACCCTGGGGTCCGGGAGCACAGATACGCAGTATTTT
NA	TRBV9	15	TRBJ2-7	TRBD1	CASSVEPGQGYEQYF	TGTGCCAGCAGCGTAGAACCGGGACAGGGCTACGAGCAGTACTTC
NA	TRBV7-9	15	TRBJ1-1	NA	CASSSPGARGTEAFF	TGTGCCAGCAGCTCGCCGGGGGCGAGGGGCACTGAAGCTTTCTTT
NA	TRBV29-1	15	TRBJ1-3	NA	CSVVGHPDSGNTIYF	TGCAGCGTTGTGGGACACCCGGACTCTGGAAACACCATATATTTT
once	TRBV27	14	TRBJ2-7	NA	CASSLDRGSKEQYF	TGTGCCAGCAGTTTGGACCGAGGATCCAAGGAGCAGTACTTC
NA	TRBV18	16	TRBJ1-2	TRBD1	CASSPAEGAGNYGYTF	TGTGCCAGCTCTCCCGCGGAGGGGGCAGGGAACTATGGCTACACCTTC
NA	TRBV7-8	16	TRBJ2-3	TRBD2	CASSFGLAGIPDTQYF	TGTGCCAGCAGCTTTGGACTAGCGGGGATCCCAGATACGCAGTATTTT
NA	TRBV4-1	14	TRBJ1-2	NA	CASSPRPLNYGYTF	TGCGCCAGCAGCCCCCGACCACTTAACTATGGCTACACCTTC
NA	TRBV20-1	16	TRBJ2-3	TRBD2	CSARLAGGVTTDTQYF	TGCAGTGCACGACTAGCGGGGGGGGTGACGACAGATACGCAGTATTTT
NA	TRBV25-1	16	TRBJ2-7	NA	CASSAPLVTGGYEQYF	TGTGCCAGCAGTGCCCCCCTGGTAACAGGAGGGTACGAGCAGTACTTC
NA	TRBV7-2	13	TRBJ2-7	TRBD2	CASSFNWGGEQYF	TGTGCCAGCAGCTTTAATTGGGGGGGCGAGCAGTACTTC
NA	TRBV6-4	15	TRBJ2-1	NA	CASSDSKGSYNEQFF	TGTGCCAGCAGTGACTCGAAAGGTTCCTACAATGAGCAGTTCTTC
NA	TRBV6-2/TRBV6-3	17	TRBJ2-5	NA	CASSYSIELGAGETQYF	TGTGCCAGCAGTTACTCGATTGAACTGGGGGCAGGGGAGACCCAGTACTTC
NA	TRBV6-5	15	TRBJ2-2	NA	CASRPGTSYTGELFF	TGTGCCAGCAGACCCGGGACTTCTTACACCGGGGAGCTGTTTTTT
NA	TRBV11-2	14	TRBJ2-7	TRBD1	CASSPTGGPYEQYF	TGTGCCAGCAGCCCGACAGGGGGCCCCTACGAGCAGTACTTC
NA	TRBV19	17	TRBJ1-1	TRBD1	CASSIRGRGRVNTEAFF	TGTGCCAGTAGTATAAGGGGTAGGGGGCGCGTCAACACTGAAGCTTTCTTT
NA	TRBV25-1	15	TRBJ2-5	NA	CASSEFGGQQETQYF	TGTGCCAGCAGTGAATTTGGGGGGCAGCAAGAGACCCAGTACTTC
NA	TRBV7-9	14	TRBJ2-3	TRBD2	CASSFGLARDTQYF	TGTGCCAGCAGCTTCGGACTAGCGCGAGATACGCAGTATTTT
NA	TRBV13	13	TRBJ2-1	NA	CASSLGQTNEQFF	TGTGCCAGCAGCTTAGGGCAGACAAATGAGCAGTTCTTC
NA	TRBV12-3/TRBV12-4	17	TRBJ2-3	TRBD2	CASSGWGTSAGPDTQYF	TGTGCCAGCAGTGGCTGGGGGACTAGCGCCGGCCCAGATACGCAGTATTTT
NA	TRBV5-1	17	TRBJ2-5	TRBD2	CASSSTPLAGGPQTQYF	TGCGCCAGCAGCTCAACCCCACTAGCGGGGGGGCCTCAGACCCAGTACTTC
NA	TRBV20-1	12	TRBJ2-7	TRBD2	CSGQAGDYEQYF	TGCAGTGGCCAAGCGGGGGACTACGAGCAGTACTTC
NA	TRBV19	15	TRBJ1-1	TRBD1	CASSMGQDLNTEAFF	TGTGCCAGTAGTATGGGACAGGACTTGAACACTGAAGCTTTCTTT
NA	TRBV25-1	13	TRBJ1-2	NA	CASSELGPFGYTF	TGTGCCAGCAGTGAATTGGGACCCTTTGGCTACACCTTC
NA	TRBV4-2	15	TRBJ2-5	TRBD1	CASSQGPGGDETQYF	TGTGCCAGCAGCCAAGGGCCAGGGGGCGACGAGACCCAGTACTTC
NA	TRBV29-1	13	TRBJ1-2	TRBD1	CSVESGQSYGYTF	TGCAGCGTTGAATCGGGACAGTCCTATGGCTACACCTTC
NA	TRBV20-1	14	TRBJ2-7	TRBD1	CSALSGTGGTEQYF	TGCAGTGCACTTTCCGGGACAGGGGGAACCGAGCAGTACTTC
NA	TRBV10-3	10	TRBJ2-7	NA	CATNQGLWYF	TGTGCCACAAACCAGGGGTTATGGTACTTC
NA	TRBV29-1	15	TRBJ1-2	TRBD1	CSVEATGGYDYGYTF	TGCAGCGTTGAGGCGACAGGGGGCTACGACTATGGCTACACCTTC
once	TRBV23-1	16	TRBJ1-5	NA	CASTPRWRGPNQPQHF	TGCGCCAGCACTCCCCGGTGGAGGGGCCCCAATCAGCCCCAGCATTTT
NA	TRBV13	17	TRBJ2-1	TRBD2	CASSLAGGRRLYNEQFF	TGTGCCAGCAGCTTAGCGGGGGGGCGGCGGCTCTACAATGAGCAGTTCTTC
NA	TRBV7-9	15	TRBJ2-7	TRBD1	CASSGRDRGFYEQYF	TGTGCCAGCAGCGGCCGGGACAGGGGGTTCTACGAGCAGTACTTC
NA	TRBV20-1	17	TRBJ2-3	TRBD2	CSAITAASSGGTDTQYF	TGCAGTGCAATAACTGCTGCTTCTAGCGGGGGCACAGATACGCAGTATTTT
NA	TRBV2	15	TRBJ2-1	NA	CASSRGGGTEREQFF	TGTGCCAGCAGCCGGGGTGGGGGCACCGAACGTGAGCAGTTCTTC
NA	TRBV4-1	12	TRBJ1-1	NA	CASSRTDTEAFF	TGCGCCAGCAGCCGTACGGACACTGAAGCTTTCTTT
once	TRBV5-6	16	TRBJ2-7	TRBD1	CASSFGGTGYSYEQYF	TGTGCCAGCAGTTTTGGCGGGACAGGGTATTCCTACGAGCAGTACTTC
once	TRBV7-9	17	TRBJ2-7	NA	CASSLDYDTSPAGEQYF	TGTGCCAGCAGCTTAGATTATGACACCTCTCCCGCCGGGGAGCAGTACTTC
NA	TRBV4-1	17	TRBJ1-1	NA	CASSQDMGRGLLTEAFF	TGCGCCAGCAGCCAAGATATGGGACGGGGACTTTTAACTGAAGCTTTCTTT